This T cell receptor (beta chain) was sequenced during a study of blood T cells in healthy people across ages. Per germline, CDR1 SEHNR and CDR2 FQNEAQ (reference sequence). This CDR3 is 12 amino acids long. This clonotype came up a few times. Its antigen remains unknown. Peripheral blood was drawn, roughly 10 milliliters per donor. Then a second PCR, running roughly 7 to 11 cycles, was carried out with a sample-barcoded 5' primer and a J-beta primer mix. TCRdb used MiXCR to reprocess the 5' RACE reads, holding one entry per CDR3 protein. Among about 1.5 million distinct CDR3 sequences listed, around 42% were seen once. Study results and caveats: Fewer expanded clones and more diversity marked long-lived versus aged donors. With unsorted PBMCs, a conclusive comparison of naive versus antigen-experienced cells was not possible.

The TCR sequence derives from a young woman in good health. This chain uses TRBV7-9 with TRBJ1-2; D not certain. Sequencing was done on a sample of blood. CDR3 protein: CVAPGEGYGYTF. The CDR3 region has the DNA TGTGTTGCCCCCGGGGAGGGCTATGGCTACACCTTC.